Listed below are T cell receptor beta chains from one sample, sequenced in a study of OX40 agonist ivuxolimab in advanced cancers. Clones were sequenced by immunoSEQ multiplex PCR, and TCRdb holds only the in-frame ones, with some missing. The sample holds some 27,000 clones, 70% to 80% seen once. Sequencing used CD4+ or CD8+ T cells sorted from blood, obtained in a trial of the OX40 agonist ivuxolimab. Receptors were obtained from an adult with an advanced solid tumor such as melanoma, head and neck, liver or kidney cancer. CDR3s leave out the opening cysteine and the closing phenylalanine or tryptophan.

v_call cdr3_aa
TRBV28 ASSLPPRDSTDTQY
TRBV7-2 ASSHSTGVLVAEAF
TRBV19 ASSIVDGSYEQY
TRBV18 ASSLQRLGQETQY
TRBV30 AWSPSDGYYEQY
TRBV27 ASSSLTSGGPKGTQY
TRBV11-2 ASSVQVNYGYT
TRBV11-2 ASSLAGPLETQY
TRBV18 ASSLRAGQPPLGVYEQY
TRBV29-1 SSSGDTTNYGYT
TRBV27 ASSLTGTGGGEQY
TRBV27 ASSKGLDEQF
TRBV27 ASSPTSGGPGEQF
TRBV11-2 ASSLTPGRYGYT
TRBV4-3 ASSQDGLTYNSPLH
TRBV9 ASSVGQGTEPQH
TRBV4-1 ASRGTGRADGYT
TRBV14 ASSLTGPDTQY
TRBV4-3 ASSQDYGGAYNEQF
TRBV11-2 ASSSGGGSYYNEQF
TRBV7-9 ASSLVGGSYEQY
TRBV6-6 ASQGQGLTEAF
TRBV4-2 ASSQQTYT
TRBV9 ASSLGNSPLH
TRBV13 ASSIRHSIPQPQH
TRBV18 ASSPPEAVQETQY
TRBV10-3 AISELPGQSNQPQH
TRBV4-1 ASSRRGLGMNTEAF
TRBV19 ASSRGQGAYNEQF
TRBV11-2 ASSLTDREQPQH
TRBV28 ASGGEGIGSPLH
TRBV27 ASSLYGTDSYNEQF
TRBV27 ASSTPGEGYGYT
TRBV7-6 ASSLQGGTDTQY
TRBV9 ASSALLAGTYNEQF